This is a list of T cell receptor beta chains from one sample in a study of human T cells and chemical hapten exposure. Using its own MiXCR run on the RACE reads, TCRdb lists one record per CDR3 protein. The repertoire holds 65,000 to 95,000 distinct CDR3 sequences, with less than 8.5% as singletons. The sequenced sample was whole blood, obtained in connection with sensitization to the hapten diphenylcyclopropenone (DPC). These receptors came from a woman between 25 and 40 years old with alopecia areata. Some clones in this sample may be carry-over from other donors' samples. CDR3s include the opening cysteine and the closing phenylalanine or tryptophan. The order of the fields is CDR3 length, clone size, V gene, J gene, D gene, CDR3 DNA, CDR3 protein. A D gene is named only where the DNA matches it firmly. Part of the rows lack a size; the others show once, few, many or a class for expanded clones.

16	many	TRBV18	TRBJ2-3	NA	TGTGCCAGCTCGTGGGGACCCAAAGGCCTGACAGATACGCAGTATTTT	CASSWGPKGLTDTQYF
14	few	TRBV11-1	TRBJ1-1	NA	TGTGCCAGCAGCTTAGTTCACAGGGTCACTGAAGCTTTCTTT	CASSLVHRVTEAFF
19	NA	TRBV6-6	TRBJ2-3	TRBD2	TGTGCCAGCAGTTGGACTAGCGGGGGGCTCCCAGATAGCACAGATACGCAGTATTTT	CASSWTSGGLPDSTDTQYF
13	NA	TRBV29-1	TRBJ2-5	NA	TGCAGCGTTGATATATCTCCCTGGGAGACCCAGTACTTC	CSVDISPWETQYF
14	NA	TRBV7-2	TRBJ2-1	NA	TGTGCCAGCAGCTTATCGGCAGCCTACAATGAGCAGTTCTTC	CASSLSAAYNEQFF
15	NA	TRBV6-5	TRBJ1-6	NA	TGTGCCAGCAGTTACTCGACCGGGATTCATTCACCCCTCCACTTT	CASSYSTGIHSPLHF
17	many	TRBV6-2/TRBV6-3	TRBJ2-5	TRBD2	TGTGCCAGCAGTTTCACCGGACTAGCCACACCTCAAGAGACCCAGTACTTC	CASSFTGLATPQETQYF
16	few	TRBV5-1	TRBJ2-6	NA	TGCGCCAGCAGCTTGGTCACAGTCTCTGGGGCCAACGTCCTGACTTTC	CASSLVTVSGANVLTF
14	NA	TRBV5-1	TRBJ1-1	NA	TGCGCCAGCAGCTTCATGCGGGGAACCACTGAAGCTTTCTTT	CASSFMRGTTEAFF
14	many	TRBV12-3/TRBV12-4	TRBJ2-4	NA	TGTGCCAGCAGGCGATTCAGGGGTTGGGACATTCAGTACTTC	CASRRFRGWDIQYF
15	NA	TRBV7-8	TRBJ1-5	NA	TGTGCCAGCAGCTTAACAGGGCCTAACAATCAGCCCCAGCATTTT	CASSLTGPNNQPQHF
15	many	TRBV20-1	TRBJ2-3	NA	TGCAGTGCTAGAGATGCGCCCCTCCCCACAGATACGCAGTATTTT	CSARDAPLPTDTQYF
13	many	TRBV6-1	TRBJ1-1	NA	TGTGCCAGCAGTGTGCAGGGTAGGACTGAAGCTTTCTTT	CASSVQGRTEAFF
16	few	TRBV6-5	TRBJ1-1	TRBD1	TGTGCCAGCAGTTACGGTCAGGGGGCCTTTCTCACTGAAGCTTTCTTT	CASSYGQGAFLTEAFF
13	few	TRBV7-8	TRBJ1-2	NA	TGTGCCAGCAGCTTAGCCGAGGCCCGACGCTACACCTTC	CASSLAEARRYTF
14	few	TRBV12-3/TRBV12-4	TRBJ1-1	NA	TGTGCCAGCAGTTTAGCAGGACGGGAGGGGGAAGCTTTCTTT	CASSLAGREGEAFF
15	few	TRBV2	TRBJ2-7	NA	TGTGCCAGCAGTGGCTCGCGGGACAAAGCCTACGAGCAGTACTTC	CASSGSRDKAYEQYF
11	many	TRBV9	TRBJ2-7	NA	TGTGCCCGCGATGGGGCCTTTGAGCAGTACTTC	CARDGAFEQYF
16	many	TRBV4-2	TRBJ2-3	NA	TGTGCCAGCAGCCAAGAAATGGGGGGGGGGCCAGATACGCAGTATTTT	CASSQEMGGGPDTQYF
13	NA	TRBV6-6	TRBJ1-1	NA	TGTGCCAGCAGGCACGGACAAGGCTCTGAAGCTTTCTTT	CASRHGQGSEAFF
15	many	TRBV5-1	TRBJ2-7	TRBD1	TGCGCCAGCAGCAACCCGGGGACAGGGGGAAACGAGCAGTACTTC	CASSNPGTGGNEQYF
18	many	TRBV5-6	TRBJ2-6	NA	TGTGCCAGCAGCTTGTTCGCAGGGATCTTCTCTGGGGCCAACGTCCTGACTTTC	CASSLFAGIFSGANVLTF
13	few	TRBV2	TRBJ1-1	NA	TGTGCCAGCAGTGAAGAGAGAAAGACTGAAGCTTTCTTT	CASSEERKTEAFF
15	few	TRBV6-2/TRBV6-3	TRBJ2-7	NA	TGTGCCAGCAGTTACCCTTCCCGGGGTGTCAACGAGCAGTACTTC	CASSYPSRGVNEQYF
14	few	TRBV20-1	TRBJ2-5	TRBD2	TGCAGTGCTAGTTGGTCTAGCGGGGGCAAGACCCAGTACTTC	CSASWSSGGKTQYF
16	many	TRBV7-9	TRBJ2-2	TRBD1	TGTGCCAGCAGCCCGAGGACAGGGTCTAACACCGGGGAGCTGTTTTTT	CASSPRTGSNTGELFF
13	many	TRBV20-1	TRBJ2-3	NA	TGCAGCGCCGAGACTGGGGGCGCAGATACGCAGTATTTT	CSAETGGADTQYF
15	many	TRBV7-2	TRBJ1-1	NA	TGTGCCAGCAGCTTATTTTCAGGGTACAGCACTGAAGCTTTCTTT	CASSLFSGYSTEAFF
13	NA	TRBV7-2	TRBJ2-7	NA	TGTGCCAGCAGCCCAGACCCCCACTACGAGCAGTACTTC	CASSPDPHYEQYF
16	many	TRBV11-2	TRBJ2-3	TRBD2	TGTGCCAGCAGCTTACTAGCGGGGACGAGCACAGATACGCAGTATTTT	CASSLLAGTSTDTQYF
13	many	TRBV20-1	TRBJ2-3	NA	TGCAGTGCTTTACCGACTAGCACAGATACGCAGTATTTT	CSALPTSTDTQYF
17	many	TRBV4-1	TRBJ2-6	TRBD1	TGCGCCAGCAGCCAAGCTAGGACAGGGGCTGGGGCCAACGTCCTGACTTTC	CASSQARTGAGANVLTF
13	NA	TRBV20-1	TRBJ1-2	NA	TGCAGTGCTGCGAGACAGGACAACTATGGCTACACCTTC	CSAARQDNYGYTF
16	many	TRBV2	TRBJ1-2	NA	TGTGCCAGCAGCGCGCTCTCTTCGATACCAAACTATGGCTACACCTTC	CASSALSSIPNYGYTF
14	many	TRBV12-3/TRBV12-4	TRBJ2-2	NA	TGTGCCAGCAGTTTTGGGTATGGTTCCGGGGAGCTGTTTTTT	CASSFGYGSGELFF
16	many	TRBV5-5	TRBJ1-2	NA	TGTGCCAGCAGCTTGCTGGTCCAGCCCTCTAACTATGGCTACACCTTC	CASSLLVQPSNYGYTF
16	many	TRBV7-2	TRBJ1-2	TRBD1	TGTGCCAGCAGCTCCTACCACAGGGGCGCGGGCTATGGCTACACCTTC	CASSSYHRGAGYGYTF
16	many	TRBV12-3/TRBV12-4	TRBJ2-3	NA	TGTGCCAGCAGTTTTCCGTCGGCAATTTACACAGATACGCAGTATTTT	CASSFPSAIYTDTQYF
15	NA	TRBV20-1	TRBJ1-1	NA	TGCAGTGCTCCGCGCGGGAAAGGTGGGAACACTGAAGCTTTCTTT	CSAPRGKGGNTEAFF
14	many	TRBV6-5	TRBJ1-2	NA	TGTGCCAGCAGTTACGGGGCAGGGGATTATGGCTACACCTTC	CASSYGAGDYGYTF
13	NA	TRBV3-1	TRBJ1-6	NA	TGTGCCAGCAGCCAAAGGGCCGAATCACCCCTCCACTTT	CASSQRAESPLHF
15	few	TRBV19	TRBJ2-6	NA	TGTGCCAGTAGTTACGAGGGAGAAGGGGCCAACGTCCTGACTTTC	CASSYEGEGANVLTF
15	many	TRBV7-6	TRBJ2-1	NA	TGTGCCAGCAGCACTCGGCCGGCCACATACAATGAGCAGTTCTTC	CASSTRPATYNEQFF
15	few	TRBV5-4	TRBJ1-1	NA	TGTGCCAGCAGCTCACTTGGGTATAGCGGCACTGAAGCTTTCTTT	CASSSLGYSGTEAFF
14	many	TRBV4-2	TRBJ1-2	NA	TGTGCCAGCAGCCAAGACTGGGACAACTATGGCTACACCTTC	CASSQDWDNYGYTF
15	NA	TRBV2	TRBJ2-3	NA	TGTGCCAGCAGAACCCTATTTGGGGCCACAGATACGCAGTATTTT	CASRTLFGATDTQYF
11	many	TRBV29-1	TRBJ1-2	NA	TGCAGCGTTGGGGTTTCGGATGGCTACACCTTC	CSVGVSDGYTF
14	many	TRBV7-9	TRBJ1-3	NA	TGTGCCAGCACCCAATCCGGTTCTGGAAACACCATATATTTT	CASTQSGSGNTIYF
14	many	TRBV6-5	TRBJ1-1	TRBD1	TGTGCCAGCAGACGACAGGGACGCGGGACTGAAGCTTTCTTT	CASRRQGRGTEAFF
12	many	TRBV28	TRBJ1-4	NA	TGTGCCCTAGGGAGGGCTAATGAAAAACTGTTTTTT	CALGRANEKLFF
15	many	TRBV12-3/TRBV12-4	TRBJ1-1	NA	TGTGCCAGCAGTTTCAGGTCGGTGGAGAACACTGAAGCTTTCTTT	CASSFRSVENTEAFF
15	many	TRBV16	TRBJ2-3	TRBD1	TGTGCCAGCACACAGACAGGGGAAGTGACAGATACGCAGTATTTT	CASTQTGEVTDTQYF
16	NA	TRBV6-1	TRBJ1-5	TRBD1	TGTGCCAGCAAGGCTCAGGGGGGCAGCTACAATCAGCCCCAGCATTTT	CASKAQGGSYNQPQHF